This TCR beta chain originates from a study of patients and donors after allogeneic stem cell transplantation (dated by TCRdb to 2018 to 2020). Concerning this clonotype itself: Its antigen is not yet known. No much larger clonotype is one base removed from it; base qualities were not supplied.

CDR1 and CDR2 are drawn from the germline V gene: LGHNA, YSLEER. V is trimmed back by 5 bases and J by 4 bases, and the junction contains 16 bases that no gene match accounts for. Including cysteine and phenylalanine, the CDR3 has 18 amino acids. Kept here is only the CDR3 DNA, which spans 54 bases and is read in frame from base 1. Library preparation was by RT-PCR. TCRdb lists the instrument as NextSeq 550. TCRdb cleaned the public reads at Q25 with fastp, built clones with MiXCR and kept in-frame beta chains. Rows merge per CDR3 protein into single entries with the most common DNA and genes. Present in this sample are under 200,000 distinct CDR3 sequences, 30% of which were seen just once. The ten largest clones take up approximately 3% of the sample.

This TCR came from a human donor who was either an allogeneic HSCT recipient or a stem cell or donor lymphocyte infusion donor (not recorded which). It is not recorded whose cells these are; they may come from a transplant donor. The sequenced sample was blood, either unsorted or a sorted T cell fraction (not recorded which). The chain links TRBV4-3 with TRBJ2-7; 11 junctional bases match TRBD2. The nucleotides are TGCGCCAGCAGCAACGGCCTTCGTAGCGGGAGGGCCTTGTACGAGCAGTACTTC. Its protein reads: CASSNGLRSGRALYEQYF.